This T cell receptor beta chain was documented in a study of shared clonotypes between healthy human individuals. This clone turned up a few times. Its antigen is not known. Regarding the study as a whole: Generation probabilities were higher for clonotypes shared across all four sorted-subset donors than for unshared ones.

Clones were sequenced by immunoSEQ multiplex PCR, and TCRdb holds only the in-frame ones, with some missing. The sample includes roughly 1 million clones, about 77% seen only once; the top ten take about 1.5%. This CDR3 contains 16 residues. Germline CDR1 is SGHTA and CDR2 is FQGNSA. V dropped 1 base and J dropped 8 bases, with 20 bases sitting between them. The specimen was memory CD4+ T cells sorted from blood. The sample's subset: CD45RA-negative fraction. The clonotype was recovered from a man aged 18 to 29 in good health. The rearrangement links TRBV7-2 to TRBJ1-2; a weak D match, TRBD1 (6 bases). The chain's CDR3 is CASSLGVTGASGGYTF. CDR3 in DNA: TGTGCCAGCAGCTTAGGGGTGACAGGCGCCTCGGGAGGCTACACCTTC.